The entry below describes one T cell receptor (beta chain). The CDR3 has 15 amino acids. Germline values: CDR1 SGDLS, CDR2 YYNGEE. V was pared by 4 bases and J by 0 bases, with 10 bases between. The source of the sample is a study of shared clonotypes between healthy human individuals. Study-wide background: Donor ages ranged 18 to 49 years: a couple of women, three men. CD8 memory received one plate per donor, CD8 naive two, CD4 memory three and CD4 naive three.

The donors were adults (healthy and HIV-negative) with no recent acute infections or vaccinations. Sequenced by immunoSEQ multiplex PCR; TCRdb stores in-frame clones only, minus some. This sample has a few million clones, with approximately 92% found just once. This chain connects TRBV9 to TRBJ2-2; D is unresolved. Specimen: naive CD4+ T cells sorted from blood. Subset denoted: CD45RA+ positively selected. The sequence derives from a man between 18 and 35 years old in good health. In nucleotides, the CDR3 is TGTGCCAGCAGCCCCCACTCCACGAACACCGGGGAGCTGTTTTTT. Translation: CASSPHSTNTGELFF.